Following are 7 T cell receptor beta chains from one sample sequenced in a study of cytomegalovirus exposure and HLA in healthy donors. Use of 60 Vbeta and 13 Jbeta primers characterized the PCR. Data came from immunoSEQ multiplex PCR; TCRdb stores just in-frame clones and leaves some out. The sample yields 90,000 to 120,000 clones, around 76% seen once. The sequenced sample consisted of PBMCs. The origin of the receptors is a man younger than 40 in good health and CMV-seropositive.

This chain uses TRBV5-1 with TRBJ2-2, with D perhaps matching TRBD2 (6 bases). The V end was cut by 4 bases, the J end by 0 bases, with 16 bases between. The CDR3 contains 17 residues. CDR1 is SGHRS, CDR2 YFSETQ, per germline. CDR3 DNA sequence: TGCGCCAGCAGCATAAGACGGAGACTAGCGAACACCGGGGAGCTGTTTTTT. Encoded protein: CASSIRRRLANTGELFF.

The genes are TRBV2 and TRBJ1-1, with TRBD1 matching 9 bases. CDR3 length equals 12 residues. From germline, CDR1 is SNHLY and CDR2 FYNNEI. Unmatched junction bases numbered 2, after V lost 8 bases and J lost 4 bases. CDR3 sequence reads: CASETGGTEAFF. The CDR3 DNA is TGTGCCAGCGAGACAGGGGGCACTGAAGCTTTCTTT.

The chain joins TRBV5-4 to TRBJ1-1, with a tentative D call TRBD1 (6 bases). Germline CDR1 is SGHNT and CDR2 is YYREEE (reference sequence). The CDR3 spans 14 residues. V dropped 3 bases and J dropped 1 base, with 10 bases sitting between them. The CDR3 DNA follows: TGTGCCAGCAGCTCGACAGGAACGAACACTGAAGCTTTCTTT. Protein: CASSSTGTNTEAFF. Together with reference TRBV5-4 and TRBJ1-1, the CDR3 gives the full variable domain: ETGVTQSPTHLIKTRGQQVTLRCSSQSGHNTVSWYQQALGQGPQFIFQYYREEENGRGNFPPRFSGLQFPNYSSELNVNALELDDSALYLCASSSTGTNTEAFFGQGTRLTVV.

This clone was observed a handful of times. The CDR3 here is CASSPILKGTSNYGYTF. The CDR3 DNA is TGTGCCAGCAGCCCTATCCTCAAGGGGACATCTAACTATGGCTACACCTTC. The chain links TRBV27 to TRBJ1-2; D possibly corresponds to TRBD1 (6 bases). Trimming cost V 6 bases and J 0 bases, with 20 bases left between them. Germline CDR1 MNHEY, CDR2 SMNVEV (reference sequence). The CDR3 is made up of 17 amino acids.

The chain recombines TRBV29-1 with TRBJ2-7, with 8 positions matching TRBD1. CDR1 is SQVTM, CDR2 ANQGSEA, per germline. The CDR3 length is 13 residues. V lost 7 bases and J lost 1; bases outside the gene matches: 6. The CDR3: CSGRQGPSYEQYF. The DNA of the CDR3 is TGCAGCGGGAGACAGGGGCCGTCCTACGAGCAGTACTTC.

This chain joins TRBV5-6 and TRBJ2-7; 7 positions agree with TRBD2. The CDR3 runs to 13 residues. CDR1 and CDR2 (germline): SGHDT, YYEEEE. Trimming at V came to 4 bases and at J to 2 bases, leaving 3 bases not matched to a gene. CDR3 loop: CASSQAGAYEQYF. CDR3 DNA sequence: TGTGCCAGCAGCCAGGCGGGGGCCTACGAGCAGTACTTC.

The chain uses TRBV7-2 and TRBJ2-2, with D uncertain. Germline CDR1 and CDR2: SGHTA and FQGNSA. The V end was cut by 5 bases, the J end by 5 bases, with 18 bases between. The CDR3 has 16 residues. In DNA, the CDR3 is TGTGCCAGCAGCCCTCCGAACTGGGCCGCTACCGGGGAGCTGTTTTTT. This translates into CASSPPNWAATGELFF.